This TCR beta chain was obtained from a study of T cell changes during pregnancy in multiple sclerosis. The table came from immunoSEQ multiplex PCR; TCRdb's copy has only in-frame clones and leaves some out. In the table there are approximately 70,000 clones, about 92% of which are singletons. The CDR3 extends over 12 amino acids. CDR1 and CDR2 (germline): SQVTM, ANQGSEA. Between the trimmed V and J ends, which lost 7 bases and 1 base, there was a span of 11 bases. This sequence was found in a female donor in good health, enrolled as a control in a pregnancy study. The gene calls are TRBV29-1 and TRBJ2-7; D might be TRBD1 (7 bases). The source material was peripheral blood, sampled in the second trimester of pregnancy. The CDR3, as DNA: TGCAGCGGCGGGACAGCTTCCTACGAGCAGTACTTC. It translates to CSGGTASYEQYF.